This TCR beta chain was sequenced for a study of CD8 T cells in Susac syndrome. Random hexamers were used to reverse transcribe the RNA input (roughly 0.5 to 1 ug). TCRdb reprocessed the immunoSEQ multiplex PCR reads via MiXCR and lists one record per CDR3 protein. The sample gives roughly 200,000 distinct CDR3 sequences, just under 95% of which show up once; 0.09% to 0.1% is in the top ten. Per germline, CDR1 SGHTA and CDR2 FQGNSA. V shed 5 bases and J shed 4 bases, with 12 bases lying between them. This CDR3 is built from 13 residues. The V call is TRBV7-2, the J call TRBJ2-7; D not certain. The clonotype originates from a human donor with Susac syndrome. The sequenced material came from CD4+ T cells from PBMCs. The CDR3 reads CASSEGLRYEQYF. The CDR3 coding sequence is TGTGCCAGCAGCGAAGGCCTTAGGTACGAGCAGTACTTC.